Described below is a single T cell receptor (beta chain) sequence and its context. Its antigen is unknown. No base quality values were provided; no much bigger clone lies one nucleotide off. At diagnosis, tumor, uninvolved tumor-adjacent lung and peripheral blood were collected and then preserved as a mix of FFPE and fresh-frozen material. For TCR repertoire profiling, blood samples were analyzed in the form of peripheral blood mononuclear cells. This sample is drawn from a study of T cells in localized non-small cell lung cancer (TCRdb year 2020). About the investigation overall: T cell repertoires of 200 to 250 early-stage NSCLC patients were analyzed, with tumors being compared against uninvolved tumor-adjacent lungs. The cohort was made up of 200 to 250 treatment-naive NSCLC patients whose localized lung tumors had been resected. The mean age of the NSCLC patients was approximately 71 years, with roughly 120 men and around 100 women.

TCR beta CDR3 regions were sequenced from DNA using the immunoSEQ Assay. On the study's bioinformatics: To compute T cell density, TCR beta template counts were normalized to usable DNA, which was estimated by amplifying housekeeping genes. Richness was estimated using the preseqR package, with extrapolation to 400,000 templates for PBMC samples and to 120,000 templates for tissue samples. Clonality was defined as one minus Pielou's evenness. Differential abundance testing on productive amino-acid clonotypes, with a minimum total count of 5 and an alpha of 0.1, was used to identify tissue-enriched TCRs. The Jaccard Index and the Morisita Overlap Index were used to measure repertoire overlap between compartments. TCR beta CDR3s were clustered by GLIPH together with public tetramer-defined viral CDR3s, and at least three viral sequences plus V-gene enrichment were required for viral motifs. TCRdb took this table from immuneACCESS and kept in-frame rearrangements with V and J called. Such tables lack part of the clones; where checked against another copy, unresolved V genes explain under half of the gap, and the rest is unexplained. That table furnishes V, J and clone size, whereas the DNA furnished D and trimming. The sample profile shows approximately 30,000 clones; over 85% of them were found once. The ten largest make up about 3% of the sample.

The CDR1 and CDR2 encoded by the germline V gene (reference sequence) are GTSNPN and SVGIG. The cysteine opens and the phenylalanine closes a CDR3 of 15 amino acids. Only the CDR3 DNA stays, 45 bases, in frame from base 1. V lost 1 base and J lost 6 bases; the stretch between them is 16 bases long. The investigation overall reported the following: Multi-region tumor sequencing was not performed, so intratumor heterogeneity could not be excluded. Uninvolved tumor-adjacent lung showed the highest T cell clonality, higher than tumor, which suggests more focused antigenic responses in the adjacent lung. A median of approximately 57 of the top 100 tumor clones were detected in paired uninvolved adjacent lung, and 25 to 35 of these tumor clones were also found among the top 100 clones of the paired uninvolved adjacent lung. Longer overall survival was associated with higher blood T cell density, whereas shorter survival was associated with higher adjacent-lung clonality. Because the study design was exploratory, TCR variables were selected using unadjusted p-values without false-discovery rate correction.

The receptor was isolated from a woman between 18 and 50 years old with stage I lung adenocarcinoma. The source was peripheral blood, collected before any cancer treatment. The chain uses TRBV30 and TRBJ2-1; the D gene is possibly TRBD2, with 7 bases matching. The DNA reads as follows: TGTGCCTGGAGTGCCCGGGGGGCGCTGGGCAATGAGCAGTTCTTC. Its amino acids are CAWSARGALGNEQFF.